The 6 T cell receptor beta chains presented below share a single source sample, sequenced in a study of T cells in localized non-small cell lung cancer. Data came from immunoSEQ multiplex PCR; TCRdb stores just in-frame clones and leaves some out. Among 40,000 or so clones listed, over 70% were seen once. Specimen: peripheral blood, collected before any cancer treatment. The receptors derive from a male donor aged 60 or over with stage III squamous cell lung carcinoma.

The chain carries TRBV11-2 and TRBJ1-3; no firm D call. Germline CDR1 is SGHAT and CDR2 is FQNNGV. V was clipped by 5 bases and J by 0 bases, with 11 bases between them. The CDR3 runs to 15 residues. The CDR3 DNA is TGTGCCAGCAGCCCGGGGATCGGCTCTGGAAACACCATATATTTT. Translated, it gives CASSPGIGSGNTIYF.

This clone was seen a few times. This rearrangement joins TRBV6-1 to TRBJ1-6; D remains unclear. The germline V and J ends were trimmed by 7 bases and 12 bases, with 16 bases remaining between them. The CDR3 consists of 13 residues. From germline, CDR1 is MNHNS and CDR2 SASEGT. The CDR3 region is CASIEMGNLPLHF. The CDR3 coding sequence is TGTGCCAGCATCGAGATGGGGAACTTACCCCTCCACTTT.

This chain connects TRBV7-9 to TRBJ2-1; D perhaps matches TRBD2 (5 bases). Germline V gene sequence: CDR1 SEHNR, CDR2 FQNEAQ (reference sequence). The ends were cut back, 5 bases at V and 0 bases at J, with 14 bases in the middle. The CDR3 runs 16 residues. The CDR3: CASSHPPGSSYNEQFF. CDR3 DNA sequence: TGTGCCAGCAGCCACCCTCCGGGGAGCTCCTACAATGAGCAGTTCTTC. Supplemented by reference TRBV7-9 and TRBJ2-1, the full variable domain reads DTGVSQNPRHKITKRGQNVTFRCDPISEHNRLYWYRQTLGQGPEFLTYFQNEAQLEKSRLLSDRFSAERPKGSFSTLEIQRTEQGDSAMYLCASSHPPGSSYNEQFFGPGTRLTVL.

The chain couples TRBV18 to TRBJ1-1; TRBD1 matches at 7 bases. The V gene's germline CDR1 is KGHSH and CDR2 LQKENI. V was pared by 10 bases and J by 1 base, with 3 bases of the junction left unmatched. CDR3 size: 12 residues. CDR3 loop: CATRQGNTEAFF. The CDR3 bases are TGTGCCACCCGACAGGGGAACACTGAAGCTTTCTTT.

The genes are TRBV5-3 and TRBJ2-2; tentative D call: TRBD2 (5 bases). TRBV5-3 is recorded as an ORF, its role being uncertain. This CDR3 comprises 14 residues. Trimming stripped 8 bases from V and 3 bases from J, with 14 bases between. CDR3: CARLDCSHTGELFF. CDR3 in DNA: TGTGCCAGGTTGGACTGCAGCCACACCGGGGAGCTGTTTTTT.

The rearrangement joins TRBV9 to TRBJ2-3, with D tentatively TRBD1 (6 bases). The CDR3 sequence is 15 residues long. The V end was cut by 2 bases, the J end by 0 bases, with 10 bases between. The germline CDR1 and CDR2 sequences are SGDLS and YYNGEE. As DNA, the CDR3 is TGTGCCAGCAGCGTCCAGACAGGCAGCACAGATACGCAGTATTTT. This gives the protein CASSVQTGSTDTQYF.